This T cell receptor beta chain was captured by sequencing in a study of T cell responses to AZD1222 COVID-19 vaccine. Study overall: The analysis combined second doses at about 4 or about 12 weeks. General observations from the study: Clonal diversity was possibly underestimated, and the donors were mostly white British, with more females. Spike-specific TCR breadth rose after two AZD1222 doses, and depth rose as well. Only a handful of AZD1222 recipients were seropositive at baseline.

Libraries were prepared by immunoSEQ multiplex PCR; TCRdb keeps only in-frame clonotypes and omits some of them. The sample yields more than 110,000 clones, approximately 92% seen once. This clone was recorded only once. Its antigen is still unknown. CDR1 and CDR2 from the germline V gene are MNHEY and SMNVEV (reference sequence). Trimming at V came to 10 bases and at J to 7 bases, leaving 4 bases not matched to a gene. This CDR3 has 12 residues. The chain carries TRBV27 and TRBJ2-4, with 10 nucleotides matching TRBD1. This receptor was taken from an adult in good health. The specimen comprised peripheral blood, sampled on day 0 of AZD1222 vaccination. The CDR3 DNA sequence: TGTGCCACAGGACAGGGGGTGAACATTCAGTACTTC. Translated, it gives CATGQGVNIQYF.